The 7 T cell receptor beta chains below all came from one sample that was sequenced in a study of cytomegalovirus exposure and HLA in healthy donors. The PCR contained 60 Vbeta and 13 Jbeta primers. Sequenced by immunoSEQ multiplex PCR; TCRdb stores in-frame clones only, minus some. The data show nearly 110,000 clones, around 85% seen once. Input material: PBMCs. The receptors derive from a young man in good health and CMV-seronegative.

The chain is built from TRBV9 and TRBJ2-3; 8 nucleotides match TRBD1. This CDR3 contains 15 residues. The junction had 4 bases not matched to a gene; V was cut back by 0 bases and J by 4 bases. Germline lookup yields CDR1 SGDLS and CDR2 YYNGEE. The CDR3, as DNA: TGTGCCAGCAGCGTAGCGACAGGGGTATCAGATACGCAGTATTTT. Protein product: CASSVATGVSDTQYF.

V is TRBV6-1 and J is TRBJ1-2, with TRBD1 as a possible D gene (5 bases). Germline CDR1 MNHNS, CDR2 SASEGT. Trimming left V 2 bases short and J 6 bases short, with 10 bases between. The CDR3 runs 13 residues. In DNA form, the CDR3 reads TGTGCCAGCAGTGAAATGCAGGGTGATGGCTACACCTTC. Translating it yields CASSEMQGDGYTF.

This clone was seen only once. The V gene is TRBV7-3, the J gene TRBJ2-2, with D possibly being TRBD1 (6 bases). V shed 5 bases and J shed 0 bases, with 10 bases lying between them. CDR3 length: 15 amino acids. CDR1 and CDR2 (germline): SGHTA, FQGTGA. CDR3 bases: TGTGCCAGCAGCAGGGGACACGCGAACACCGGGGAGCTGTTTTTT. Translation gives CASSRGHANTGELFF.

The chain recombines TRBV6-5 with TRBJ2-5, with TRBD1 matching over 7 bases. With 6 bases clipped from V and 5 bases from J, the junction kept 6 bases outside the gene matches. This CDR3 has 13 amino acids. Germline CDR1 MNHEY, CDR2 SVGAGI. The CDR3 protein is CASRETGAETQYF. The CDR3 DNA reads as TGTGCCAGCAGAGAAACAGGGGCGGAGACCCAGTACTTC.

The CDR3, as DNA: TGTGCCAGCAGTTTGATGGGCGGGAAAAAAGAGACCCAGTACTTC. It codes for CASSLMGGKKETQYF. V and J are TRBV28 and TRBJ2-5, with D maybe TRBD2 (6 bases). The CDR3 length is 15 residues. The V end was cut by 3 bases, the J end by 3 bases, with 14 bases between. Germline V gene lookup returns CDR1 MDHEN and CDR2 SYDVKM.

CDR3 sequence reads: CASSPSDSVYGYTF. DNA for the CDR3: TGCGCCAGCAGTCCTTCTGACAGCGTCTATGGCTACACCTTC. The rearrangement links TRBV10-1 to TRBJ1-2, with a possible D match to TRBD1 (5 bases). The CDR3 extends over 14 amino acids. V dropped 5 bases and J dropped 4 bases, with 14 bases sitting between them. Germline CDR1 is WNHNN and CDR2 is SYGVQD (reference sequence).

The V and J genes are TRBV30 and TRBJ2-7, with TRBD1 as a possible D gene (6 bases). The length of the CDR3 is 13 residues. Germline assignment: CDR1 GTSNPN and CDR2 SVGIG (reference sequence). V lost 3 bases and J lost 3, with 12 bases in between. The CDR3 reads CAWSDRWDYEQYF. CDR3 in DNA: TGTGCCTGGAGCGACAGGTGGGACTACGAGCAGTACTTC. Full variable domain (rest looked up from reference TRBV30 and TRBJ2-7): SQTIHQWPATLVQPVGSPLSLECTVEGTSNPNLYWYRQAAGRGLQLLFYSVGIGQISSEVPQNLSASRPQDRQFILSSKKLLLSDSGFYLCAWSDRWDYEQYFGPGTRLTVT.